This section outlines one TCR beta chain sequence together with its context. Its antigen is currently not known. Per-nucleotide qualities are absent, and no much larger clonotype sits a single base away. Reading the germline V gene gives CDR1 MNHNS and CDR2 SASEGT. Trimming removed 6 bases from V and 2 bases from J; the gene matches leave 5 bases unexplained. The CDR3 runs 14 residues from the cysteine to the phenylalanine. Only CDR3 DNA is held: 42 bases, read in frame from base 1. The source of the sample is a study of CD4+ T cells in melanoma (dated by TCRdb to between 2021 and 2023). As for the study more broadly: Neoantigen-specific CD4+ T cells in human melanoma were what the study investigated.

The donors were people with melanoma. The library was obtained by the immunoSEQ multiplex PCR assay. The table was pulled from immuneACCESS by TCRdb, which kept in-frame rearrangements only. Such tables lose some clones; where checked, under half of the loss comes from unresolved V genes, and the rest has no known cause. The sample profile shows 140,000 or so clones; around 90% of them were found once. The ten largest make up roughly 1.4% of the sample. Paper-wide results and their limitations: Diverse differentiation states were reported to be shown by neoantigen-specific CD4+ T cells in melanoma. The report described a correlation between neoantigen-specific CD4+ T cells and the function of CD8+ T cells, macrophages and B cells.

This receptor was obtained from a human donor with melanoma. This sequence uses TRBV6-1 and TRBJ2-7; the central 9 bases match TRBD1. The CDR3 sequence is CASSPGQGAYEQYF. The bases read TGTGCCAGCAGCCCGGGACAGGGAGCCTACGAGCAGTACTTC.